This entry is about one T cell receptor beta chain. This clonotype appeared many times. There is no known antigen for this receptor. No per-base quality is available; no much larger clone lies one base away. Library construction relied on RT-PCR. Data came from an Illumina HiSeq 2500. Starting from the raw public reads, TCRdb applied fastp trimming at Q25, assembled clones with MiXCR and retained in-frame beta chains. Entries are consolidated by CDR3 protein sequence, retaining the most common genes and DNA. In this sample the table shows approximately 250,000 distinct CDR3 sequences, 12% of which occur a single time. Of the sample, less than 8.5% falls within the top ten clones. The sample originates from a study of response to subunit inactivated influenza vaccine (dated by TCRdb to the late 2010s). The study in broad terms: To follow how T cells responded to a trivalent subunit inactivated influenza vaccine, the researchers relied on deep quantitative profiling of the T cell receptor repertoire.

General conclusions and limits of the study: According to the authors, only a limited number of new T cells may be recruited by each seasonal influenza vaccination.

Trimming removed 4 bases from V and 7 bases from J; the gene matches leave 9 bases unexplained. According to the germline V gene (reference sequence), CDR1 reads LGHDT and CDR2 reads YNNKEL. The CDR3 runs 16 residues from the cysteine to the phenylalanine. Left in the record is the CDR3 DNA by itself, 48 bases read in frame from the first base. The V and J segments used are TRBV3-1 and TRBJ2-3, with 12 bases aligning to TRBD2. Sequenced material: non-naive T cells sorted from PBMCs, taken around 15 days before vaccination. This sample's cell subset or site label indicates: memory T cell fraction. The receptor comes from a man aged 50 to 59 who received an inactivated influenza vaccine. Donor details come from another sample of the same person, matched by shared clones. The CDR3 reads CASSPQASGGDYTQYF. The DNA reads as follows: TGTGCCAGCAGCCCCCAGGCTAGCGGGGGGGATTATACGCAGTATTTT.